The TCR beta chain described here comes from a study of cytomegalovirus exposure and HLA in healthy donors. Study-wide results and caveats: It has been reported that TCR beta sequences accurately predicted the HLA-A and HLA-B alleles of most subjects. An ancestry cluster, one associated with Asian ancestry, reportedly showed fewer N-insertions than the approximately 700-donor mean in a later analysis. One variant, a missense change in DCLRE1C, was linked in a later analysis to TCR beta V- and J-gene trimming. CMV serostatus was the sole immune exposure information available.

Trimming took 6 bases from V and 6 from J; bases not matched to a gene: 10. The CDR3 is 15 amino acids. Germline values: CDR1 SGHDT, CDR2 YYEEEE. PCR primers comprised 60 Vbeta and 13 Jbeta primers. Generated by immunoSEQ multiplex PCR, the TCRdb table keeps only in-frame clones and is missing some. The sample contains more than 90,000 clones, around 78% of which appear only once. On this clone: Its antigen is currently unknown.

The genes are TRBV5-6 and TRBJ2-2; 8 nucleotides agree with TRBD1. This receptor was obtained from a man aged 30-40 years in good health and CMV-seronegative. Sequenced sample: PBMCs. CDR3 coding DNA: TGTGCCAGCACTCTTGGGCAGGGGGCGCCCGGGGAGCTGTTTTTT. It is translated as CASTLGQGAPGELFF.